Presented here are 25 T cell receptor beta chains from one specimen sequenced in a study of tumor-infiltrating lymphocytes in primary liver carcinoma. Blood RNA originated from unsorted whole blood, with germline DNA additionally extracted. A primer matching the constant region was used to make TCR beta cDNA from 450 to 550 ng of total RNA. ARM-PCR was slightly modified, and three nested multiplex PCR rounds with it gave rise to the TCR beta libraries. TRBV1-TRBV30 forward primers paired with a C-beta reverse primer drove the first two PCR rounds, about 10 cycles each. MiXCR, applied by TCRdb to the multiplex PCR reads, yields one record per CDR3 protein. The sample records about 330,000 distinct CDR3 sequences, roughly 61% being singletons. The material sequenced was peripheral blood. Source of these receptors: a man in his forties with primary liver carcinoma and hepatitis B virus infection.

This chain uses TRBV6-2 or TRBV6-3 with TRBJ1-5; the D gene is possibly TRBD1 (5 bases). V lost 5 bases and J lost 5, with 13 bases in between. The CDR3 covers 14 residues. CDR1 and CDR2 (germline): MNHEY, SVGEGT. The DNA of the CDR3 is TGTGCCAGCAGTGATGCCCCACAGGATCAGCCCCAGCATTTT. Protein product: CASSDAPQDQPQHF.

This clonotype was picked up one time. At one of its ends the junction is not consistent with the germline gene, which may arise from a read error. V usage is TRBV6-6 and J usage is TRBJ2-1; D might be TRBD2 (7 bases). Germline lookup yields CDR1 MNHNY and CDR2 SVGAGI (reference sequence). The CDR3 contains 18 residues. The CDR3 nucleotides read TGTACCAGCAGTTACGGGGGCCAATGGGAGGGCCTGCGGGGTGAGCAGTTCTTC. Protein product: CTSSYGGQWEGLRGEQFF.

This clonotype was observed at least ten times. This clone may be a read error of a much larger clone one base away. The rearrangement joins TRBV11-2 to TRBJ2-7; D might be TRBD2 (5 bases). Germline V lookup: CDR1 SGHAT, CDR2 FQNNGV. The CDR3 covers 12 residues. The CDR3 coding sequence is TGTGCCAGCAAAACCGGGATCTACGAGCGGTACTTC. Encoded protein: CASKTGIYERYF.

This chain uses TRBV10-3 with TRBJ2-7, with D maybe TRBD2 (6 bases). Germline V CDR1 and CDR2: ENHRY, SYGVKD. V lost 8 bases, J lost 5 bases, and 10 bases lay in between. CDR3 length: 11 residues. The CDR3 is CAIGTGDEQYF. The CDR3 bases are TGTGCCATCGGTACGGGGGACGAGCAGTACTTC.

This clonotype was observed once. The CDR3 carries no conserved terminal phenylalanine or tryptophan, so it likely arises from a read error. This sequence joins TRBV11-2 and TRBJ2-3, with 9 bases lining up with TRBD1. With V trimmed by 3 bases and J by 1 base, 5 bases remained unmatched. CDR1 and CDR2 (germline): SGHAT, FQNNGV. The CDR3 extends over 16 amino acids. CDR3 sequence reads: CASSFGQGLGTDTQYI. The CDR3 region has the DNA TGTGCCAGCAGCTTCGGACAGGGGTTAGGCACAGATACGCAGTATATT.

The rearrangement links TRBV2 to TRBJ1-5, with 7 bases aligning to TRBD1. Germline V gives CDR1 SNHLY, CDR2 FYNNEI. Trimming at V came to 6 bases and at J to 6 bases, leaving 5 bases not matched to a gene. The CDR3 spans 13 residues. In DNA, the CDR3 is TGTGCCAGCAGACCAACAGGGGTTCAGCCCCAGCATTTT. Translating gives CASRPTGVQPQHF. The full variable domain, with the rest looked up from reference TRBV2 and TRBJ1-5, is EPEVTQTPSHQVTQMGQEVILRCVPISNHLYFYWYRQILGQKVEFLVSFYNNEISEKSEIFDDQFSVERPDGSNFTLKIRSTKLEDSAMYFCASRPTGVQPQHFGDGTRLSIL.

V usage is TRBV9 and J usage is TRBJ2-1, with 13 positions matching TRBD2. With V trimmed by 4 bases and J by 7 bases, 14 bases remained unmatched. Germline V CDR1 and CDR2: SGDLS, YYNGEE. The CDR3 totals 18 residues. CDR3 amino acids: CASSPRPGTSGVANEQFF. Here the CDR3 DNA reads TGTGCCAGCAGCCCACGACCCGGGACTAGCGGGGTAGCAAATGAGCAGTTCTTC.

With respect to this clonotype: A much larger clonotype is one base distant, so this may be a read error. The conserved phenylalanine or tryptophan normally closing the CDR3 is absent here, so this likely arose from a read error. The chain uses TRBV5-4 and TRBJ2-1; 9 bases map to TRBD2. The length of the CDR3 is 14 residues. The germline gives CDR1 SGHNT, CDR2 YYREEE (reference sequence). Losses at the gene ends were 3 bases for V and 7 bases for J; bases not matched to a gene: 5. The CDR3, as DNA: TGTGCCAGCAGCTCGACTAGCGGACGTAATGAGCAGTTCCTC. It yields the protein CASSSTSGRNEQFL.

The rearrangement uses TRBV29-1 and TRBJ2-7; the D call may be TRBD1 or TRBD2 (5 bases each). The CDR3 totals 14 residues. V was clipped by 6 bases and J by 1 base, with 16 bases between them. Per the germline V gene, CDR1 is SQVTM and CDR2 is ANQGSEA. The CDR3: CSVSGTIGSYEQYF. In nucleotides, the CDR3 is TGCAGCGTGTCAGGGACGATAGGATCCTACGAGCAGTACTTC.

There are many counts of this clonotype. The rearrangement uses TRBV28 and TRBJ2-1; unclear D gene. This CDR3 comprises 12 residues. In germline, CDR1 is MDHEN, CDR2 SYDVKM. Trimming stripped 11 bases from V and 6 bases from J, with 14 bases between. In DNA, the CDR3 is TGTGCCGGGTCCACTATTGGCAATGAGCAGTTCTTC. This codes for CAGSTIGNEQFF.

This clonotype was observed many times. The V and J genes are TRBV12-3 or TRBV12-4 and TRBJ2-7; 12 bases are a match to TRBD2. V lost 3 bases, J lost 5 bases, and 2 bases stayed unmatched. The CDR3 runs 14 residues. CDR3 DNA: TGTGCCAGCAGTTTGACTAGCGGGAGAGACGAGCAGTACTTC. This encodes CASSLTSGRDEQYF.

For this clonotype: A much more abundant neighbour one base away suggests this may be a read error. This chain links TRBV5-5 with TRBJ2-5; the D gene is possibly TRBD1 (5 bases). In germline, CDR1 is SGHKS, CDR2 YYEKEE (reference sequence). The CDR3 loop spans 14 amino acids. The CDR3, as DNA: TGTGCCAGCAGCTCGACAGATCTCCAAGAGGCCCAGTACTTC. It specifies CASSSTDLQEAQYF.

V is TRBV11-3 and J is TRBJ2-5, with D possibly being TRBD1 (7 bases). Germline V gene sequence: CDR1 SGHNT, CDR2 YENEEA. Trimming took 8 bases from V and 0 from J, leaving 13 bases between them. This CDR3 spans 14 amino acids. In nucleotides, the CDR3 is TGTGCCAGCTTCCGCGGGACAGACCAAGAGACCCAGTACTTC. Translating it yields CASFRGTDQETQYF.

On this clonotype: This may be a read error, as it is one base from a much larger clone. This chain joins TRBV6-5 and TRBJ1-2, with a tentative D call TRBD1 (5 bases). V gave up 0 bases and J gave up 6 bases, with 14 bases separating them. This CDR3 has 15 residues. The germline V gene encodes CDR1 MNHEY and CDR2 SVGAGI. This CDR3 reads CASSYSGRVGHGYTF. The CDR3 DNA is TGTGCCAGCAGTTACTCGGGCAGGGTGGGTCATGGCTACACCTTC.

In DNA, the CDR3 is TGTGCCAACACGCCCCCGGGGACTAGCTCCTACGAGCAGTACTTC. It encodes CANTPPGTSSYEQYF. The rearrangement links TRBV11-2 to TRBJ2-7; TRBD2 agrees at 8 bases. This CDR3 contains 15 residues. CDR1 is SGHAT, CDR2 FQNNGV, per germline. J lost 0 bases, V lost 10 bases, and 11 bases had no gene match.

Note on this clonotype: A single base separates this from a much larger clone, so it may be a read error. This chain uses TRBV14 with TRBJ2-5, with D possibly being TRBD2 (6 bases). CDR1 is SGHDN and CDR2 is FVKESK in the germline V gene. The CDR3 consists of 14 residues. The CDR3 sequence: CATSLSPLAETQYF. In DNA, the CDR3 is TGTGCCACCAGCCTTTCGCCTCTAGCGGAGACCCAGTACTTC. Using reference TRBV14 and TRBJ2-5 for the parts outside the CDR3, the full variable domain is EAGVTQFPSHSVIEKGQTVTLRCDPISGHDNLYWYRRVMGKEIKFLLHFVKESKQDESGMPNNRFLAERTGGTYSTLKVQPAELEDSGVYFCATSLSPLAETQYFGPGTRLLVL.

This clonotype was recorded at least ten times. The chain combines TRBV5-1 with TRBJ2-1, with 7 bases fitting TRBD1. This CDR3 comprises 14 residues. The V gene's germline CDR1 is SGHRS and CDR2 YFSETQ. The ends lost 3 bases at V and 7 bases at J; junction bases unmatched: 7. CDR3 sequence: CASSSGQEWNEQFF. Here the CDR3 DNA reads TGCGCCAGCAGCTCCGGACAGGAATGGAATGAGCAGTTCTTC. Using reference TRBV5-1 and TRBJ2-1 for the parts outside the CDR3, the full variable domain is KAGVTQTPRYLIKTRGQQVTLSCSPISGHRSVSWYQQTPGQGLQFLFEYFSETQRNKGNFPGRFSGRQFSNSRSEMNVSTLELGDSALYLCASSSGQEWNEQFFGPGTRLTVL.

This clonotype was observed a single time. One junction end disagrees with the germline gene, perhaps due to a read error. The V call is TRBV11-2, the J call TRBJ1-1; D remains ambiguous. The CDR3 extends over 14 amino acids. From germline, CDR1 is SGHAT and CDR2 FQNNGV. The CDR3 coding sequence is TGTGCCAGCAGCCCCATCAAGAAGCCCACTGAAGCATCCTTT. Protein sequence: CASSPIKKPTEASF.

Concerning this clonotype itself: Relative to the germline gene, one junction end is altered; a read error may explain this. The CDR3 here is CANSRDGWNQLQHF. The CDR3 nucleotides are TGTGCCAACAGTCGGGACGGATGGAATCAGCTCCAGCATTTT. The rearrangement joins TRBV6-1 to TRBJ1-5; tentative D call: TRBD1 (5 bases). CDR1 and CDR2 from the germline V gene are MNHNS and SASEGT. CDR3 length: 14 residues.

This clonotype was observed many times. This chain connects TRBV6-1 to TRBJ2-7; D remains unclear. Trimming removed 3 bases from V and 0 bases from J, with 9 bases in between. Germline lookup yields CDR1 MNHNS and CDR2 SASEGT. CDR3 length: 14 amino acids. This chain's CDR3 is CASSEVTLSYEQYF. CDR3 DNA: TGTGCCAGCAGTGAGGTGACACTCTCCTACGAGCAGTACTTC.

Comment on this clonotype: This may arise from a read error, as a much more abundant clone is one base away. V gene TRBV12-3 or TRBV12-4 combines with J gene TRBJ2-7, with TRBD2 matching over 9 bases. The V gene end was trimmed by 1 base and the J gene end by 0 bases; junction bases not matched to a gene: 7. This CDR3 spans 17 amino acids. CDR3 residues: CASSLEIAGGVSYEQYF. The CDR3 DNA reads TGTGCCAGCAGTTTAGAAATCGCGGGAGGGGTCTCCTACGAGCAGTACTTC.

Worth noting for this clonotype: One junction end does not reproduce the germline sequence, and a read error may be involved. V is TRBV6-5 and J is TRBJ2-2; D is perhaps TRBD2 (5 bases). The CDR3 length is 16 residues. Germline V gene data show CDR1 as MNHEY and CDR2 as SVGAGI. The CDR3 region has the DNA TGTGCCAACAGTTACGTTGGATCATTGAACACCGGGGAACTGTTTTTT. Its protein is CANSYVGSLNTGELFF.

About this clonotype: A much larger clone lies a single base off, so this may be a read error. The CDR3 sequence: CASSPLFADTGELFF. The DNA of the CDR3 is TGTGCCAGCAGCCCTCTGTTCGCGGACACCGGGGAGCTGTTTTTT. The chain is built from TRBV7-9 and TRBJ2-2; no definite D call. Germline loops: CDR1 SEHNR, CDR2 FQNEAQ (reference sequence). CDR3 size: 15 residues. V was cut by 5 bases and J by 3 bases, with 13 bases left in between. Drawing the rest from reference TRBV7-9 and TRBJ2-2, the complete variable domain is DTGVSQNPRHKITKRGQNVTFRCDPISEHNRLYWYRQTLGQGPEFLTYFQNEAQLEKSRLLSDRFSAERPKGSFSTLEIQRTEQGDSAMYLCASSPLFADTGELFFGEGSRLTVL.

This clonotype occurred many times. The chain couples TRBV6-1 to TRBJ1-1; D ambiguous. This CDR3 region has 11 residues. Trimming removed 1 base from V and 8 bases from J, with 5 bases in between. Germline V lookup: CDR1 MNHNS, CDR2 SASEGT. The CDR3 DNA sequence: TGTGCCAGCAGTGAAGGGCAGGAAGCTTTCTTT. This gives the protein CASSEGQEAFF.

About this clonotype: No conserved phenylalanine or tryptophan is present at the end of the CDR3, so a read error is the likely explanation. The chain combines TRBV11-1 with TRBJ2-1, with TRBD2 matching 8 bases. Germline-derived CDR1 and CDR2 are SGHAT and FQDESV (reference sequence). The CDR3 extends over 14 amino acids. CDR3 DNA: TGTGCTAGCAGCTTTGCGGGGGGAGGCAACGAGCAGTTCTCC. This translates into CASSFAGGGNEQFS.